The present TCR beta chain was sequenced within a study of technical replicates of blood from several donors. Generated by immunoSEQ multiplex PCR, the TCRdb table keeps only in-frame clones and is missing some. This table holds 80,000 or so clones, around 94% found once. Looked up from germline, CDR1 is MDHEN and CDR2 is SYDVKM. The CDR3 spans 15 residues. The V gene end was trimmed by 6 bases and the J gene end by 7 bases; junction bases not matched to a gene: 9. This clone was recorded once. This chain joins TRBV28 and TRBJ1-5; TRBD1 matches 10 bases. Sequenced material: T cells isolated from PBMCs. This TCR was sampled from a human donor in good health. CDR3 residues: CASSPPGQGNQPQHF. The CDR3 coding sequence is TGTGCCAGCAGCCCCCCGGGACAGGGGAACCAGCCCCAGCATTTT. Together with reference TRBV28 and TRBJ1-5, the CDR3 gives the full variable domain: DVKVTQSSRYLVKRTGEKVFLECVQDMDHENMFWYRQDPGLGLRLIYFSYDVKMKEKGDIPEGYSVSREKKERFSLILESASTNQTSMYLCASSPPGQGNQPQHFGDGTRLSIL.